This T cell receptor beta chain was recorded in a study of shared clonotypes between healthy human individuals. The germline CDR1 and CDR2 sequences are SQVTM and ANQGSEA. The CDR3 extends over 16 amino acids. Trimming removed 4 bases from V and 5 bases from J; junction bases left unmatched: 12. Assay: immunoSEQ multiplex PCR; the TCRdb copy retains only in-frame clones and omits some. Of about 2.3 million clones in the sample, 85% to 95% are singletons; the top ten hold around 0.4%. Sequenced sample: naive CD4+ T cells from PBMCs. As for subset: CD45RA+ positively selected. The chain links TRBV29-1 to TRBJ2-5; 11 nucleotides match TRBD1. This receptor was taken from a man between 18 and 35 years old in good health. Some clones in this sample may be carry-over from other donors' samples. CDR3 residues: CSVASHRTGGMETQYF. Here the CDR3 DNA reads TGCAGCGTTGCCTCCCACCGGACAGGGGGCATGGAGACCCAGTACTTC.